These 31 T cell receptor beta chains were all obtained from the same sample, sequenced in a study of post-analysis software for immune sequencing data. Incorporated into the TCR beta cDNA libraries were unique molecular identifiers, which served to reduce PCR and sequencing biases. TCRdb independently ran MiXCR on the PCR reads; one entry per CDR3 protein. The sample holds roughly 800,000 distinct CDR3 sequences, roughly 46% seen once. Findings of the study overall: Five or six TRBV segments, TRBV5-6, TRBV5-1 and TRBV20-1 among them, were found more frequent in patients than controls.

No antigens are known for them. Source material: blood. All receptors come from a girl between 5 and 17 years old with multiple sclerosis.

J is TRBJ1-2 and V is TRBV29-1; 9 bases align to TRBD1. Germline V gene data show CDR1 as SQVTM and CDR2 as ANQGSEA. The V segment lost 6 bases and the J segment 3 bases; nucleotides outside the gene matches: 5. This CDR3 has 13 amino acids. The CDR3 region is CSVTGGKDYGYTF. In nucleotides, the CDR3 is TGCAGCGTAACAGGGGGCAAGGACTATGGCTACACCTTC.

The chain carries TRBV29-1 and TRBJ2-7; 8 nucleotides align to TRBD1. Germline CDR1 reads SQVTM; CDR2 reads ANQGSEA. The CDR3 is made up of 13 amino acids. J was trimmed by 4 bases and V by 7 bases; bases with no gene match: 9. DNA for the CDR3: TGCAGCGCGCGACAGGGGTGGGGTTACGAGCAGTACTTC. Translation gives CSARQGWGYEQYF.

Remarks on this clonotype: The conserved phenylalanine or tryptophan is not found at the CDR3 terminus, so this likely reflects a read error. No DNA is shown, since the ends of the CDR3 on it are uncertain; the CDR3 is the one TCRdb lists. This chain joins TRBV29-1 and TRBJ1-2; the table's D call of TRBD1 was not tested on the DNA. Germline V lookup: CDR1 SQVTM, CDR2 ANQGSEA. The CDR3 extends over 13 residues, inclusive of both ends. CDR3 loop: CSVSGTGNYDYTC.

Concerning this clonotype: A much larger clone is a single base away; this may be a read error. This chain connects TRBV5-1 to TRBJ2-5; TRBD2 aligns across 7 bases. CDR1 and CDR2 from the germline V gene are SGHRS and YFSETQ. The trim removed 2 bases at V and 11 bases at J, leaving 12 bases unmatched. This CDR3 contains 14 residues. CDR3 nucleotide sequence: TGCGCCAGCAGCTTACCGGGAGGTGGCGATGAGCAGTACTTC. This codes for CASSLPGGGDEQYF.

This clonotype was observed a handful of times. V usage is TRBV5-1 and J usage is TRBJ2-3; 7 bases match TRBD2. This CDR3 has 14 residues. V was pared by 8 bases and J by 0 bases, with 6 bases of the junction left unmatched. CDR1 and CDR2 (germline): SGHRS, YFSETQ. CDR3 nucleotide sequence: TGCGCCAGTCGGGGAGGGCCGAGCACAGATACGCAGTATTTT. Translated: CASRGGPSTDTQYF.

This clonotype was seen more than once but under ten times. The chain carries TRBV5-4 and TRBJ2-6; a possible D gene is TRBD1 (6 bases). This CDR3 spans 16 amino acids. Looked up from germline, CDR1 is SGHNT and CDR2 is YYREEE (reference sequence). Trimming stripped 0 bases from V and 8 bases from J, with 15 bases between. Written as DNA, the CDR3 is TGTGCCAGCAGCTTGGAGTGGGGGCGTGGTACCAACGTCCTGACTTTC. It codes for CASSLEWGRGTNVLTF.

The table lists this clonotype with a few counts. The chain has TRBV5-1 and TRBJ2-4; 11 positions match TRBD2. The CDR3 has 17 amino acids. V lost 4 bases and J lost 13; bases outside the gene matches: 19. Germline loops: CDR1 SGHRS, CDR2 YFSETQ. In nucleotides, the CDR3 is TGCGCCAGCAGCCCTCAACCCGGGACTAGCGGTCGTGGGGAGCAGTACTTC. This encodes CASSPQPGTSGRGEQYF.

This chain uses TRBV3-1 with TRBJ2-1, with 8 bases fitting TRBD2. The junction had 5 bases not matched to a gene; V was cut back by 5 bases and J by 2 bases. CDR1 LGHDT and CDR2 YNNKEL come from the germline V gene (reference sequence). CDR3 size: 15 residues. This CDR3 reads CASSRAGEAYNEQFF. The CDR3 coding sequence is TGTGCCAGCAGCAGAGCGGGAGAGGCCTACAATGAGCAGTTCTTC.

The chain has TRBV4-3 and TRBJ2-7; TRBD1 matches 8 bases. Germline CDR1 is LGHNA and CDR2 is YSLEER. V lost 4 bases, J lost 3 bases, and 8 bases stayed unmatched. This CDR3 spans 15 amino acids. The CDR3 protein is CASSRTGNSGYEQYF. The CDR3 DNA reads TGCGCCAGCAGCCGGACAGGGAACTCCGGCTACGAGCAGTACTTC.

The chain has TRBV11-2 and TRBJ2-1; D perhaps matches TRBD2 (5 bases). The CDR3 sequence is 16 residues long. V lost 5 bases to trimming and J lost 0 bases, with 14 bases between them. Germline loops: CDR1 SGHAT, CDR2 FQNNGV. Written as DNA, the CDR3 is TGTGCCAGCAGCCCTAGAGAGGGAGCCTCCTACAATGAGCAGTTCTTC. Protein product: CASSPREGASYNEQFF. The full variable domain, its missing parts supplied by reference TRBV11-2 and TRBJ2-1, is EAGVAQSPRYKIIEKRQSVAFWCNPISGHATLYWYQQILGQGPKLLIQFQNNGVVDDSQLPKDRFSAERLKGVDSTLKIQPAKLEDSAVYLCASSPREGASYNEQFFGPGTRLTVL.

The chain carries TRBV15 and TRBJ1-4; D call uncertain. The V gene lost 0 bases and the J gene lost 15 bases, with 20 bases spanning the gap. The CDR3 is 15 amino acids. Per the germline V gene, CDR1 is LNHNV and CDR2 is YYDKDF (reference sequence). CDR3 protein: CATSRDQAPSSEVFF. DNA for the CDR3: TGTGCCACCAGCAGAGATCAAGCTCCTTCTAGTGAGGTGTTTTTT.

The chain carries TRBV7-3 and TRBJ2-3, with a possible D match to TRBD2 (6 bases). The germline V gene has CDR1 SGHTA and CDR2 FQGTGA. Trimming pared 1 base from V and 3 bases from J, leaving 8 bases between. The CDR3 length is 14 residues. CDR3 in amino acids: CASSLRGETDTQYF. Written as DNA, the CDR3 is TGTGCCAGCAGCTTAAGGGGGGAGACAGATACGCAGTATTTT.

The V and J genes are TRBV29-1 and TRBJ2-1; 7 bases line up with TRBD2. Germline CDR1 SQVTM, CDR2 ANQGSEA. The J segment lost 5 bases and the V segment lost 0 bases, leaving 7 bases of the junction unmatched. CDR3 length equals 15 residues. CDR3 residues: CSVEDDGRPHNEQFF. The CDR3 DNA reads TGCAGCGTTGAAGATGACGGGAGGCCCCACAATGAGCAGTTCTTC.

The chain has TRBV6-1 and TRBJ1-4; unclear D gene. The germline V gene has CDR1 MNHNS and CDR2 SASEGT. The CDR3 totals 15 residues. The V gene lost 6 bases and the J gene lost 0 bases, with 11 bases spanning the gap. This CDR3 reads CASSDFHATNEKLFF. CDR3 nucleotide sequence: TGTGCCAGCAGCGACTTTCATGCAACTAATGAAAAACTGTTTTTT.

The CDR3 bases are TGCAGTGCTCACGGGAAAGGGGCCTACGAGCAGTACTTC. This gives the protein CSAHGKGAYEQYF. The chain links TRBV20-1 to TRBJ2-7; either TRBD1 or TRBD2 may fit D (5 bases each). Germline V gene lookup returns CDR1 DFQATT and CDR2 SNEGSKA (reference sequence). The V and J ends lost 5 bases and 2 bases respectively, with 13 bases between them. The length of the CDR3 is 13 residues.

This clonotype has only a few counts. V gene TRBV20-1 combines with J gene TRBJ2-3, with TRBD2 matching over 11 bases. From germline, CDR1 is DFQATT and CDR2 SNEGSKA (reference sequence). The CDR3 spans 19 residues. The junction had 14 bases not matched to a gene; V was cut back by 0 bases and J by 3 bases. CDR3 in amino acids: CSARDAVPGLAVTTDTQYF. CDR3 sequence (DNA): TGCAGTGCTAGAGATGCGGTCCCGGGACTAGCGGTCACTACAGATACGCAGTATTTT.

The chain couples TRBV12-3 or TRBV12-4 to TRBJ1-1, with D possibly being TRBD1 (5 bases). Trimming removed 4 bases from V and 6 bases from J, with 24 bases in between. The CDR3 extends over 17 amino acids. CDR3 region: CASSSGAGHSVGAEAFF. CDR3 coding DNA: TGTGCCAGCAGTTCCGGGGCAGGGCACTCAGTGGGCGCTGAAGCTTTCTTT.

The chain couples TRBV4-1 to TRBJ2-1; 13 nucleotides line up with TRBD2. Germline V CDR1 and CDR2: MGHRA, YSYEKL. V dropped 0 bases and J dropped 10; count of bases not matched to a gene: 15. This CDR3 is built from 19 residues. The CDR3 nucleotides are TGCGCCAGCAGCCAAGATTCCCTCCCATGGACTAGCGGGAGTAACGAGCAGTTCTTC. Its protein product is CASSQDSLPWTSGSNEQFF.

This clonotype showed up just a few times. The chain joins TRBV3-1 to TRBJ2-3; tentatively, D is TRBD1 (6 bases). V lost 6 bases, J lost 6 bases, and 7 bases lay in between. CDR1 is LGHDT and CDR2 is YNNKEL in the germline V gene (reference sequence). This CDR3 comprises 11 residues. CDR3: CASRQGDTQYF. DNA of the CDR3: TGTGCCAGCAGGCAGGGGGATACGCAGTATTTT.

The rearrangement links TRBV20-1 to TRBJ2-3; 11 nucleotides match TRBD2. J lost 0 bases, V lost 5 bases, and 4 bases had no gene match. This CDR3 is 15 amino acids long. The germline V gene encodes CDR1 DFQATT and CDR2 SNEGSKA (reference sequence). Written as DNA, the CDR3 is TGCAGTGCTCCCGGGACTAGCGGTAGCACAGATACGCAGTATTTT. Amino acids: CSAPGTSGSTDTQYF.

The sample holds a few counts of this clonotype. The V and J genes are TRBV29-1 and TRBJ2-1, with 11 bases lining up with TRBD2. The CDR3 length is 14 residues. V lost 7 bases, J lost 7 bases, and 9 bases stayed unmatched. CDR1 and CDR2 from the germline V gene are SQVTM and ANQGSEA. The CDR3 coding sequence is TGCAGCGAGGAGACTAGCGGGAAGGGGAATGAGCAGTTCTTC. This codes for CSEETSGKGNEQFF.

There are a few counts of this clonotype. The chain employs TRBV12-3 or TRBV12-4 and TRBJ2-7, with a possible D match to TRBD2 (7 bases). The J call could be wrong; TRBJ2-5 is a better fit for the DNA end. This CDR3 is built from 14 residues. CDR3 in DNA: TGTGCCAGCAGTTTCGTCGGGGGGCGAGAGACCCAGTACTTC. As protein: CASSFVGGRETQYF.

The gene calls are TRBV9 and TRBJ1-2, with no clear D. The V gene's germline CDR1 is SGDLS and CDR2 YYNGEE. The CDR3 spans 15 residues. With 4 bases removed from V and 0 bases from J, the gap between germline ends came to 13 bases. CDR3 DNA: TGTGCCAGCAGCCCCCAGGACGGAACTAACTATGGCTACACCTTC. It encodes CASSPQDGTNYGYTF.

The rearrangement uses TRBV20-1 and TRBJ2-7; D unresolved. Trimming shortened V by 4 bases and J by 1 base, and 8 bases separated the two germline ends. The CDR3 contains 12 residues. From germline, CDR1 is DFQATT and CDR2 SNEGSKA (reference sequence). CDR3 bases: TGCAGTGCTACCGACCAGTCCTACGAGCAGTACTTC. Protein: CSATDQSYEQYF.

The gene calls are TRBV27 and TRBJ1-1; perhaps TRBD1 as D (5 bases). Between the trimmed V and J ends, which lost 5 bases and 5 bases, there was a span of 18 bases. Per the germline V gene, CDR1 is MNHEY and CDR2 is SMNVEV (reference sequence). This CDR3 is built from 15 residues. CDR3 sequence reads: CASSLSQGPGTEAFF. The CDR3 DNA follows: TGTGCCAGCAGTCTCTCGCAGGGCCCTGGGACTGAAGCTTTCTTT.

This clonotype was picked up a small number of times. The chain has TRBV9 and TRBJ2-7, with D possibly being TRBD1 (5 bases). The CDR3 is made up of 14 amino acids. With 0 bases removed from V and 7 bases from J, the gap between germline ends came to 14 bases. Germline V lookup: CDR1 SGDLS, CDR2 YYNGEE. The CDR3 loop is CASSVGAGPWEQYF. CDR3 sequence (DNA): TGTGCCAGCAGCGTAGGGGCAGGGCCCTGGGAGCAGTACTTC. The variable domain in full, with the rest retrieved from reference TRBV9 and TRBJ2-7, is DSGVTQTPKHLITATGQRVTLRCSPRSGDLSVYWYQQSLDQGLQFLIQYYNGEERAKGNILERFSAQQFPDLHSELNLSSLELGDSALYFCASSVGAGPWEQYFGPGTRLTVT.

This clonotype was picked up a small number of times. The J gene is TRBJ1-2, the V gene TRBV6-5; D unclear. The CDR3 is 16 residues long. V lost 0 bases, J lost 5 bases, and 16 bases lay in between. Looked up from germline, CDR1 is MNHEY and CDR2 is SVGAGI. The CDR3: CASSYSRPTIPYGYTF. CDR3 bases: TGTGCCAGCAGTTACTCAAGGCCAACCATACCATATGGCTACACCTTC.

This clonotype was seen a handful of times. This chain links TRBV5-1 with TRBJ2-1; tentatively, D is TRBD1 or TRBD2 (5 bases each). Trimming shortened V by 5 bases and J by 0 bases, and 18 bases separated the two germline ends. The CDR3 loop spans 17 amino acids. The germline CDR1 and CDR2 sequences are SGHRS and YFSETQ. In nucleotides, the CDR3 is TGCGCCAGCAGTTATGGGGGTGCGGTGAGCTCCTACAATGAGCAGTTCTTC. Amino acids: CASSYGGAVSSYNEQFF.

The CDR3 sequence is CASRERGGETQYF. The CDR3 DNA is TGCGCCAGCAGGGAGAGGGGGGGGGAGACCCAGTACTTC. The chain links TRBV10-2 to TRBJ2-5, with D tentatively TRBD2 (7 bases). The CDR3 runs to 13 residues. Germline V CDR1 and CDR2: WSHSY, SAAADI. V lost 6 bases and J 5 bases, leaving 13 bases between the germline ends.

This rearrangement joins TRBV12-3 or TRBV12-4 to TRBJ2-3; TRBD1 or TRBD2 may be the D gene (5 bases each). This CDR3 contains 17 residues. Trimming stripped 5 bases from V and 0 bases from J, with 18 bases between. In nucleotides, the CDR3 is TGTGCCAGCAGTAGGAAATGGGGGACCTCTAGCACAGATACGCAGTATTTT. It translates to CASSRKWGTSSTDTQYF.

This clonotype has just one count. This sequence joins TRBV5-5 and TRBJ1-1; tentatively, D is TRBD1 (6 bases). Trimming took off 2 bases at V and 0 bases at J, with 14 bases between the two ends. Germline V gene sequence: CDR1 SGHKS, CDR2 YYEKEE (reference sequence). CDR3 size: 16 residues. CDR3 in amino acids: CASSFDRGPMNTEAFF. CDR3 coding DNA: TGTGCCAGCAGCTTCGACCGGGGGCCGATGAACACTGAAGCTTTCTTT. Complete variable domain (other parts from reference TRBV5-5 and TRBJ1-1): DAGVTQSPTHLIKTRGQQVTLRCSPISGHKSVSWYQQVLGQGPQFIFQYYEKEERGRGNFPDRFSARQFPNYSSELNVNALLLGDSALYLCASSFDRGPMNTEAFFGQGTRLTVV.